Below, one T cell receptor (beta chain) is given with its context. Its matching antigen is unknown. The entry originates in a study of T-cell memory formation after mild COVID-19. One entry per CDR3 protein results from TCRdb running MiXCR on the 5' RACE reads. There are approximately 260,000 distinct CDR3 sequences in the sample; roughly 16% occur only once, and around 23% lies in the top ten. V was shortened by 6 bases and J by 5 bases, with 10 bases between the two germline ends. Germline V CDR1 and CDR2: MGHDK, SYGVNS. The CDR3 is 13 amino acids. Study conclusions and caveats: Later expanders leaned CD4+, whereas day 15 to 85 contracting clones were balanced CD4/CD8. The finding that pre-infection memory included some responding clones suggested that cross-reactive memory joined. The authors left the SARS-CoV-2 specificity of second-wave clones peaking on day 37 unconfirmed.

The V and J genes are TRBV25-1 and TRBJ2-2, with D possibly matching TRBD1 (6 bases). Sequencing was performed on PBMCs or a T cell subset sorted from them (not recorded which). The receptor comes from a man between 18 and 35 years old who had mild COVID-19 (a few samples of this study predate the infection). Cell type and time point are not known. The CDR3 spells CASSRDTTGELFF. The CDR3, as DNA: TGTGCCAGCAGCCGGGACACAACCGGGGAGCTGTTTTTT.